The clone carrying this T cell receptor beta chain appeared once. This sample was included in a study of blood T cell repertoires in COVID-19. Sequenced by immunoSEQ multiplex PCR; TCRdb stores in-frame clones only, minus some. The sample lists approximately 65,000 clones, 90% seen once, with 5.1% in the top ten. The CDR3 runs to 15 residues. With 5 bases removed from V and 5 bases from J, the gap between germline ends came to 18 bases. Germline V CDR1 and CDR2: MDHEN, SYDVKM. V is TRBV28 and J is TRBJ1-2; maybe TRBD1 (5 bases). This receptor was obtained from a woman aged 18-35 years with acute or convalescent COVID-19. The sample consisted of peripheral blood. For the CDR3, the DNA is TGTGCCAGCAGTGTCCGCTCCAGGGCAGGGTATGGCTACACCTTC. As protein: CASSVRSRAGYGYTF.